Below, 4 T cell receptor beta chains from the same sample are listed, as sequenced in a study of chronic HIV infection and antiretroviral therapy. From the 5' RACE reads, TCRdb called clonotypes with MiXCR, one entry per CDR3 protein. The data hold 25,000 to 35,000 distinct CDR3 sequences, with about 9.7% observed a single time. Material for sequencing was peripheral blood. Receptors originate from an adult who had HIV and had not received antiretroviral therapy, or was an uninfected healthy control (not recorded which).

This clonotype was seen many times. CDR3 sequence reads: CASSERTEGTDTQYF. As DNA, the CDR3 is TGTGCCAGCAGTGAAAGGACAGAGGGCACAGATACGCAGTATTTT. This chain joins TRBV2 and TRBJ2-3; possibly TRBD1 for D (6 bases). This CDR3 spans 15 amino acids. V was trimmed by 2 bases and J by 1 base, leaving 10 bases between them. CDR1 is SNHLY and CDR2 is FYNNEI in the germline V gene.

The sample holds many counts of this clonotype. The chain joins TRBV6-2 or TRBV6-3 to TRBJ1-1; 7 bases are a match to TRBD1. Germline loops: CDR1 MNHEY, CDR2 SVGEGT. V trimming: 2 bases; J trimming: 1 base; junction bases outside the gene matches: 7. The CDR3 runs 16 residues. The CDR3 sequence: CASSYAVGQPNTEAFF. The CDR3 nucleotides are TGTGCCAGCAGTTACGCCGTGGGACAGCCGAACACTGAAGCTTTCTTT.

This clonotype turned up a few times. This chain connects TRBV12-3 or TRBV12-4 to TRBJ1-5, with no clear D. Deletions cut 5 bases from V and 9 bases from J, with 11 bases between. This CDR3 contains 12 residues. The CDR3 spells CASSGSLGPQHF. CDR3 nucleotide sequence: TGTGCCAGCAGTGGGAGTTTAGGGCCCCAGCATTTT.

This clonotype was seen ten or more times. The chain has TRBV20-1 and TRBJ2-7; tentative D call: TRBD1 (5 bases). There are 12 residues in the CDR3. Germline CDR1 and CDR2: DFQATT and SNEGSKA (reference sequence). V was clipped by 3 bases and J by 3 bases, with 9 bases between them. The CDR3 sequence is CSASPGLYEQYF. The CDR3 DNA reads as TGCAGTGCTAGTCCAGGGCTCTACGAGCAGTACTTC.